This T cell receptor beta chain is from a study of T cells in narcolepsy. Across the study: Enrolled donors included narcolepsy type 1 or type 2 patients and healthy controls. General study findings and limits: Blood of same and different patients, but not healthy controls, reportedly held recurring autoreactive clonotypes. Same-patient CSF and blood CD4+ T cell clonotypes included HCRT-specific and TRIB2-specific autoreactive ones. Some memory CD4+ repertoires had no autoreactive clone sequences.

Only in-frame clones appear in the TCRdb table, and some are missing; sequencing was by immunoSEQ multiplex PCR. Of tens of thousands of clones listed, around 82% are singletons. Of note for this clone: What it binds is unknown.

V was pared by 4 bases and J by 2 bases, with 6 bases of the junction left unmatched. Germline assignment: CDR1 SGDLS and CDR2 YYNGEE. There are 16 residues in the CDR3. V and J are TRBV9 and TRBJ2-2; TRBD1 matches at 9 bases. Sequencing was done on a sample of CD45RA- memory CD4+ T cells from PBMCs. The TCR comes from a human donor with narcolepsy. The CDR3 sequence: CASSHRTGVNTGELFF. In nucleotides, the CDR3 is TGTGCCAGCAGCCACCGGACAGGGGTAAACACCGGGGAGCTGTTTTTT. Drawing the rest from reference TRBV9 and TRBJ2-2, the complete variable domain is DSGVTQTPKHLITATGQRVTLRCSPRSGDLSVYWYQQSLDQGLQFLIQYYNGEERAKGNILERFSAQQFPDLHSELNLSSLELGDSALYFCASSHRTGVNTGELFFGEGSRLTVL.